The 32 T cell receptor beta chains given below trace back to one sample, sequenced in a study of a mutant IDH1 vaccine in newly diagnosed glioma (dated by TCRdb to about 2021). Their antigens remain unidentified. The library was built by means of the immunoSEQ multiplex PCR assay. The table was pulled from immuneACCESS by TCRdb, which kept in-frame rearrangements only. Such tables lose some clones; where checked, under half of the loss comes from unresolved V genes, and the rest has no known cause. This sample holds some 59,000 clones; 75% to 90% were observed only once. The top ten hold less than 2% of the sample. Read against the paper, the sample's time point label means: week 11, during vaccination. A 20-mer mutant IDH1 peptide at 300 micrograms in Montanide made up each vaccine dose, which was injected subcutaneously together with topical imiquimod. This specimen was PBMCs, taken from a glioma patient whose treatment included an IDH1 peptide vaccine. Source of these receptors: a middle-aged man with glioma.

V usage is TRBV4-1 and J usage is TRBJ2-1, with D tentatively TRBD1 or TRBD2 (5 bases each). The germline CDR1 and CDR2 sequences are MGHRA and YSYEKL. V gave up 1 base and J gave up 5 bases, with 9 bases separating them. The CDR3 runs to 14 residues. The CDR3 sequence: CASSQGGYHNEQFF. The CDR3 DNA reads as TGCGCCAGCAGCCAAGGGGGGTACCACAATGAGCAGTTCTTC.

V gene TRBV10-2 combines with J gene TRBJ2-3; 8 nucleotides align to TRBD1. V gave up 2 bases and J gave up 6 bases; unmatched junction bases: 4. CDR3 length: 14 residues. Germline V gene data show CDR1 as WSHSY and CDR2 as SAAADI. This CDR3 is CASSEINRGDTQYF. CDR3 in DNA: TGCGCCAGCAGTGAGATAAACAGGGGGGATACGCAGTATTTT.

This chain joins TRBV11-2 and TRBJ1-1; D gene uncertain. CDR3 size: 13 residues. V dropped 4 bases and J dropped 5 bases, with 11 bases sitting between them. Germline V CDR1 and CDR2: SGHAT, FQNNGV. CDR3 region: CASSYITETEAFF. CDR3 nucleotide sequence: TGTGCCAGCAGCTACATTACAGAGACTGAAGCTTTCTTT.

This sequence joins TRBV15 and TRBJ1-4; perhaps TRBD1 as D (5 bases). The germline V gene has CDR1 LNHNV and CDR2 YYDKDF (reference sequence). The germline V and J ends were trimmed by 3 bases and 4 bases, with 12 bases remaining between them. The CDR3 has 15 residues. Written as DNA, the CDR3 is TGTGCCACCAGCAGCCAGGGACTTCTTAATGAAAAACTGTTTTTT. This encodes CATSSQGLLNEKLFF.

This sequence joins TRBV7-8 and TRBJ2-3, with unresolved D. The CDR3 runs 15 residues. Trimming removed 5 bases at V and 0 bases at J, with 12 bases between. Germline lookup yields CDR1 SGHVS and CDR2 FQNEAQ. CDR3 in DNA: TGTGCCAGCAGCCTAAGGACGGGTAGCACAGATACGCAGTATTTT. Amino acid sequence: CASSLRTGSTDTQYF.

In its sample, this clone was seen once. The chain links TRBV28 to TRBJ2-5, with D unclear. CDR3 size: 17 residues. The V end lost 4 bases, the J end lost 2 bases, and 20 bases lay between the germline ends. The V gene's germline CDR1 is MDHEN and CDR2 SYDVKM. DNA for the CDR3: TGTGCCAGCAGTTATGAGTTCCGGACGGGTGATCAAGAGACCCAGTACTTC. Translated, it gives CASSYEFRTGDQETQYF.

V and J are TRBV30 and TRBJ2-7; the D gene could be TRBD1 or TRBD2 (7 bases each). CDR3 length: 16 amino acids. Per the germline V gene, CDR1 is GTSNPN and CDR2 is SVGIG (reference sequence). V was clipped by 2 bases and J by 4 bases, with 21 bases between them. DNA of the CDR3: TGTGCCTGGAGTCGACGGGGACAGCGGGAAATATACGAGCAGTACGTC. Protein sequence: CAWSRRGQREIYEQYV.

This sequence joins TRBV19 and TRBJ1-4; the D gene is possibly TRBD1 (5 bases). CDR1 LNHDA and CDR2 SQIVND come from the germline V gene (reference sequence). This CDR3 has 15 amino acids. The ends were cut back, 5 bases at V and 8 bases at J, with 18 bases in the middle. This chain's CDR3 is CASSPPEGSGEKLFF. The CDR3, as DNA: TGTGCCAGTAGTCCGCCTGAGGGGAGTGGAGAAAAACTGTTTTTT.

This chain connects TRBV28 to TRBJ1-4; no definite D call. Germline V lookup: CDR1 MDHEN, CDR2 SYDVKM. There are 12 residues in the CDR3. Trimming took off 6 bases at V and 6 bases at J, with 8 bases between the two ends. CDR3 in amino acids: CASSRFDEKLFF. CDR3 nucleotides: TGTGCCAGCAGCAGGTTTGATGAAAAACTGTTTTTT. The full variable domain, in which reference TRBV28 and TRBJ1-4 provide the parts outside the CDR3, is DVKVTQSSRYLVKRTGEKVFLECVQDMDHENMFWYRQDPGLGLRLIYFSYDVKMKEKGDIPEGYSVSREKKERFSLILESASTNQTSMYLCASSRFDEKLFFGSGTQLSVL.

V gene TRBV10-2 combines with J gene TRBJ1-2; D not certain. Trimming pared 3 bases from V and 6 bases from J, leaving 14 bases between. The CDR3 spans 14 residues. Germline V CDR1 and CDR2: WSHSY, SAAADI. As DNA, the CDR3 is TGCGCCAGCAGTGATCCAGGAAGACCCGATGGCTACACCTTC. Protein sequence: CASSDPGRPDGYTF.

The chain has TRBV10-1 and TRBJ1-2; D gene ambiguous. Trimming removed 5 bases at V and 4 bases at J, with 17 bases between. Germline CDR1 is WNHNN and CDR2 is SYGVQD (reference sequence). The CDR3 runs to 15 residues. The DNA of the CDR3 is TGCGCCAGCAGTTCTGGATCGCGAAAGACCTATGGCTACACCTTC. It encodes CASSSGSRKTYGYTF.

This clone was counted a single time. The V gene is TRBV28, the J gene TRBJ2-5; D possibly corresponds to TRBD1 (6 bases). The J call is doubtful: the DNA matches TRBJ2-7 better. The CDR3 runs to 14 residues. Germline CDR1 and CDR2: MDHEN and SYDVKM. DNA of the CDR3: TGTGCCAGCAGTTCACAGGGTGGCTCCTACGAGCAGTACTTC. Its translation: CASSSQGGSYEQYF.

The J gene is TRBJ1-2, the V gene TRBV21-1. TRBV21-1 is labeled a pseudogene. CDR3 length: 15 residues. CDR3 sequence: CASSKDRGANYGYTF. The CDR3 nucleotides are TGTGCCAGCAGCAAAGATCGGGGTGCTAACTATGGCTACACCTTC.

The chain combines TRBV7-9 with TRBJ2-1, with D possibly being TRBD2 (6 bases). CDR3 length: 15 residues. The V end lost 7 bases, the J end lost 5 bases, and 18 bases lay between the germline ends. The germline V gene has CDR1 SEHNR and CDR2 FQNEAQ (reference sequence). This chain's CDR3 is CASTPYGRFNNEQFF. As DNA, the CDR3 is TGTGCCAGCACCCCCTACGGGAGATTCAACAATGAGCAGTTCTTC.

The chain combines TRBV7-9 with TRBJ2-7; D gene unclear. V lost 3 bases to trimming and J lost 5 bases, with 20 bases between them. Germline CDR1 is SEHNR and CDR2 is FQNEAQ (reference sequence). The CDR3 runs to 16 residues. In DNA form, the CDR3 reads TGTGCCAGCAGCTTTTTGGCGGCCCGCACATTCCACGAGCAGTACTTC. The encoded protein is CASSFLAARTFHEQYF.

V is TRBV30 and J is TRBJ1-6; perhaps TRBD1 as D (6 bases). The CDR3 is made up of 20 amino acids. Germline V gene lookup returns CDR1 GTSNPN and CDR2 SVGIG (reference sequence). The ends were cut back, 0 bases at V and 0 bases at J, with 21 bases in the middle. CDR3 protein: CAWSVQAGDVLSSYNSPLHF. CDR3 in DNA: TGTGCCTGGAGTGTACAGGCAGGGGATGTTCTTAGCTCCTATAATTCACCCCTCCACTTT.

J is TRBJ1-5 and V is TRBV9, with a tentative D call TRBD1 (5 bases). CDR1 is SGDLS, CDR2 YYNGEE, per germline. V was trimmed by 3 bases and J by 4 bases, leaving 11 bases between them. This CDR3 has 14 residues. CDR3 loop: CASSGRDGNQPQHF. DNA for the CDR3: TGTGCCAGCAGCGGCCGGGACGGTAATCAGCCCCAGCATTTT.

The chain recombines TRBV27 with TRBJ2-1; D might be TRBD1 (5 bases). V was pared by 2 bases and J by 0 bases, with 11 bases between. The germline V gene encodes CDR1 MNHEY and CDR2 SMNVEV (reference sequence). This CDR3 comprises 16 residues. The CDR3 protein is CASSLRTTDSYNEQFF. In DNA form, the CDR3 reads TGTGCCAGCAGTTTAAGGACAACTGACTCCTACAATGAGCAGTTCTTC.

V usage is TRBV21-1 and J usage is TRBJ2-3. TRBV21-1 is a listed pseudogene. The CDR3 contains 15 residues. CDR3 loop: CASSKVPLGADTQYF. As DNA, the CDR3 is TGTGCCAGCAGCAAAGTGCCCCTTGGCGCAGATACGCAGTATTTT.

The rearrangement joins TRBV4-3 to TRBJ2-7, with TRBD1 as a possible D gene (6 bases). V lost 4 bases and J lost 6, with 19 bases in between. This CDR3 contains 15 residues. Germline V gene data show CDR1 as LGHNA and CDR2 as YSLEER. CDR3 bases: TGCGCCAGCAGCCTGCTGGGACCTACCAGGGGCGAGCAGTACTTC. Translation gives CASSLLGPTRGEQYF.

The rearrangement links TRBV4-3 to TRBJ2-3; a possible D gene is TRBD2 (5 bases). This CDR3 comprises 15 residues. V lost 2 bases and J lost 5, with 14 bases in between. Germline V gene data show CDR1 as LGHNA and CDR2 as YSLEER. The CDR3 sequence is CASSQLRTFGDTQYF. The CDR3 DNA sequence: TGCGCCAGCAGCCAACTCCGGACTTTCGGAGATACGCAGTATTTT.

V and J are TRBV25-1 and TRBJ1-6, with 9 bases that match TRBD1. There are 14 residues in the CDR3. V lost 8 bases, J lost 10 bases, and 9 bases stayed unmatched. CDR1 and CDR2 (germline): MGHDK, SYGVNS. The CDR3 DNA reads TGTGCCAGCGCCGGGACAGGGAGGTTCTCACCCCTCCACTTT. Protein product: CASAGTGRFSPLHF.

CDR3 coding DNA: TGTGCCAGCAGCCCCTCGACTACAGATACGCAGTATTTT. As protein: CASSPSTTDTQYF. The chain couples TRBV7-8 to TRBJ2-3; D is unresolved. The CDR3 runs to 13 residues. V gave up 5 bases and J gave up 3 bases, with 9 bases separating them. Looked up from germline, CDR1 is SGHVS and CDR2 is FQNEAQ.

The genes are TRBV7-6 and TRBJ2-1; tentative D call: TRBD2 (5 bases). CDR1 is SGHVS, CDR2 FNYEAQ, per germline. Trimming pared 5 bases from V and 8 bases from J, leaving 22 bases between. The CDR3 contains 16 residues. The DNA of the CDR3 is TGTGCCAGCAGCCTGGCTTTGGGAGACTTCCCGTATGAGCAGTTCTTC. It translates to CASSLALGDFPYEQFF. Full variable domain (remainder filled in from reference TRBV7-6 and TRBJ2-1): GAGVSQSPRYKVTKRGQDVALRCDPISGHVSLYWYRQALGQGPEFLTYFNYEAQQDKSGLPNDRFSAERPEGSISTLTIQRTEQRDSAMYRCASSLALGDFPYEQFFGPGTRLTVL.

CDR3 bases: TGCGCCAGCAGCTCACAGGGGTATGGCTACACCTTC. Its protein is CASSSQGYGYTF. The chain links TRBV5-1 to TRBJ1-2; 7 bases align to TRBD1. Germline CDR1 and CDR2: SGHRS and YFSETQ. This CDR3 contains 12 residues. V shed 3 bases, J shed 5 bases, and the junction held 1 base outside the gene matches.

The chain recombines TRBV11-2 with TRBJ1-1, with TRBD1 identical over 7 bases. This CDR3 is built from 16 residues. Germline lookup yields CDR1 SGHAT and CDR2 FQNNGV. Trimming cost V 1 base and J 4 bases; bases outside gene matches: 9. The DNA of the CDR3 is TGTGCCAGCAGCTTAGTACAGGGGCGTTTGACCACTGAAGCTTTCTTT. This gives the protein CASSLVQGRLTTEAFF.

CDR3 loop: CASSEGRGGGYGYTF. DNA of the CDR3: TGTGCCAGCAGTGAAGGGAGAGGGGGAGGCTATGGCTACACCTTC. V and J are TRBV6-1 and TRBJ1-2; D possibly corresponds to TRBD1 (6 bases). The ends were cut back, 1 base at V and 4 bases at J, with 13 bases in the middle. Germline values: CDR1 MNHNS, CDR2 SASEGT. CDR3 length: 15 residues.

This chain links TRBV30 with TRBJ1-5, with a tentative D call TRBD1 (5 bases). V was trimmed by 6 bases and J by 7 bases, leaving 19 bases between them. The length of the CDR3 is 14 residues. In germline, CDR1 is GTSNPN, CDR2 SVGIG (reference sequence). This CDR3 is CACPFKGLGQPQHF. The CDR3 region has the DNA TGTGCCTGCCCCTTTAAGGGGCTCGGGCAGCCCCAGCATTTT.

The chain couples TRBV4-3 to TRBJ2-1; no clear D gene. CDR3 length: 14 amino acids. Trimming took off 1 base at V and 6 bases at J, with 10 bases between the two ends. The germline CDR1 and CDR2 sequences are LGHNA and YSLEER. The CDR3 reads CASSQGLGFNEQFF. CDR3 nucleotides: TGCGCCAGCAGCCAAGGGCTAGGGTTCAATGAGCAGTTCTTC.

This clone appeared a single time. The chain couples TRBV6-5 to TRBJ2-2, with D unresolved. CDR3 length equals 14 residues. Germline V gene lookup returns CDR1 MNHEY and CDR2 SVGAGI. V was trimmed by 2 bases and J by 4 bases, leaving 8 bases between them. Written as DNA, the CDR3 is TGTGCCAGCAGTTACAACAGTCCCACCGGGGAGCTGTTTTTT. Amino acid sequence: CASSYNSPTGELFF.

In DNA form, the CDR3 reads TGTGCCAGCGGAATACAGGGTGTCTCGAACACTGAAGCTTTCTTT. It encodes CASGIQGVSNTEAFF. The V and J genes are TRBV28 and TRBJ1-1, with TRBD1 as a possible D gene (6 bases). CDR3 length: 15 residues. V was pared by 8 bases and J by 1 base, with 17 bases between. Germline assignment: CDR1 MDHEN and CDR2 SYDVKM. The complete variable domain, with remaining parts taken from reference TRBV28 and TRBJ1-1, reads DVKVTQSSRYLVKRTGEKVFLECVQDMDHENMFWYRQDPGLGLRLIYFSYDVKMKEKGDIPEGYSVSREKKERFSLILESASTNQTSMYLCASGIQGVSNTEAFFGQGTRLTVV.

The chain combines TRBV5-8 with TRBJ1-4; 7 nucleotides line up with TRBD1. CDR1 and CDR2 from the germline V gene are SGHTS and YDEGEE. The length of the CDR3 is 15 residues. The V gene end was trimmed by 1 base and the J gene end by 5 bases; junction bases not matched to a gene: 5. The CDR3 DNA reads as TGTGCCAGCAGCTTGACCGGGACAGTAAATGAAAAACTGTTTTTT. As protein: CASSLTGTVNEKLFF.